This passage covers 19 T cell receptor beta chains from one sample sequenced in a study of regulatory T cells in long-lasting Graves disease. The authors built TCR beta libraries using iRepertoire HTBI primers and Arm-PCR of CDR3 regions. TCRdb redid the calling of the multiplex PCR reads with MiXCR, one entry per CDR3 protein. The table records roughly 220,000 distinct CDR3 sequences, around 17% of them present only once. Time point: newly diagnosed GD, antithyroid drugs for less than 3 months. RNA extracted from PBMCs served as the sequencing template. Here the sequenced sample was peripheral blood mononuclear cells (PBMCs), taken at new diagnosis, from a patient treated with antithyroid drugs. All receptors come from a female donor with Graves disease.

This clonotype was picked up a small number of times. CDR3: CASSFLRTGANTGELFF. The CDR3 DNA sequence: TGTGCCAGCAGTTTTTTGAGAACGGGGGCGAACACCGGGGAGCTGTTTTTT. The chain links TRBV6-2 or TRBV6-3 to TRBJ2-2; a weak D match, TRBD2 (6 bases). V was trimmed by 4 bases and J by 0 bases, leaving 15 bases between them. There are 17 residues in the CDR3. Germline CDR1 MNHEY, CDR2 SVGEGT.

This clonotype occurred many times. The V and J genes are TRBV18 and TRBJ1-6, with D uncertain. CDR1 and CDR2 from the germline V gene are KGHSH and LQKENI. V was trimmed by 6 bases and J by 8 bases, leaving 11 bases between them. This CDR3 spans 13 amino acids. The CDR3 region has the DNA TGTGCCAGCTCGGACCCGACGGATTCACCCCTCCACTTT. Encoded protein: CASSDPTDSPLHF.

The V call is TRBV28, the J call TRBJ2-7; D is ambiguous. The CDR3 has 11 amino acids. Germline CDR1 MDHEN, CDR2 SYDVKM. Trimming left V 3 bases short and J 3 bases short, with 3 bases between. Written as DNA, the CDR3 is TGTGCCAGCAGTTTGCACTACGAGCAGTACTTC. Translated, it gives CASSLHYEQYF.

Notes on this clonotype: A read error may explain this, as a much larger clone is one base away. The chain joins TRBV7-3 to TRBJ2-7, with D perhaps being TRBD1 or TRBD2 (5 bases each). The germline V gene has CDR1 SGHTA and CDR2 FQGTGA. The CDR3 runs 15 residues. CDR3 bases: TGTGCTAGGGGCATTGGCGGGTGTCGTCATGACGAGCAGGACTTC. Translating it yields CARGIGGCRHDEQDF.

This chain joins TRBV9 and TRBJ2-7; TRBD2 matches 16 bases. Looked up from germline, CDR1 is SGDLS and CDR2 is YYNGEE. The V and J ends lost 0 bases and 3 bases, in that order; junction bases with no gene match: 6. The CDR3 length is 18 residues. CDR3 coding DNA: TGTGCCAGCAGCGTAGAGGGGACTAGCGGGAGGGACGTCTACGAGCAGTACTTC. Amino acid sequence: CASSVEGTSGRDVYEQYF.

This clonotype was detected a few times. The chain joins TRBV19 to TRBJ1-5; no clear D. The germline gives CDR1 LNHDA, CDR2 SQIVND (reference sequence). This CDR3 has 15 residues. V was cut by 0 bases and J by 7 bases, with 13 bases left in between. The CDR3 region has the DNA TGTGCCAGTAGTATAGATGTCAGGACCATACAGCCCCAGCATTTT. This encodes CASSIDVRTIQPQHF.

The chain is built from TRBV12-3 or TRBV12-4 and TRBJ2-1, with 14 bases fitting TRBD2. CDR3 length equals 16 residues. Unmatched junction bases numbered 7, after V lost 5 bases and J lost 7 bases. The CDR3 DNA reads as TGTGCCAGCAGTCCCAGACTAGCGGGAGGGAAAAATGAGCAGTTCTTC. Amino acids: CASSPRLAGGKNEQFF.

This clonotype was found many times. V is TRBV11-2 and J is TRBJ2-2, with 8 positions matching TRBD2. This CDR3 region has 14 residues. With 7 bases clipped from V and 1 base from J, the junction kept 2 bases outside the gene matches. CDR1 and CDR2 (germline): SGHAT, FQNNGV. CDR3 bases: TGTGCCAGCAAGCTAGCGGGGAACACCGGGGAGCTGTTTTTT. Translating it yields CASKLAGNTGELFF.

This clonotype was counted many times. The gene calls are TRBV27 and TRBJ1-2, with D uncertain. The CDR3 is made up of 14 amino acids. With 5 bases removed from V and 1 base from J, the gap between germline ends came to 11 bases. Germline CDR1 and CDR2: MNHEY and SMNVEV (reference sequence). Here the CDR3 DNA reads TGTGCCAGCAGTCCGGCTACAGTTAACTATGGCTACACCTTC. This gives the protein CASSPATVNYGYTF.

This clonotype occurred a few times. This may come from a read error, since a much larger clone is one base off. In DNA form, the CDR3 reads TGTGCCAGCAACCCACAGGAGGTGGGTGGCTACACCTTC. Translated: CASNPQEVGGYTF. V is TRBV5-5 and J is TRBJ1-2, with a weak D call TRBD1 (5 bases). The CDR3 is 13 amino acids. Per the germline V gene, CDR1 is SGHKS and CDR2 is YYEKEE (reference sequence). The V end was cut by 6 bases, the J end by 7 bases, with 16 bases between.

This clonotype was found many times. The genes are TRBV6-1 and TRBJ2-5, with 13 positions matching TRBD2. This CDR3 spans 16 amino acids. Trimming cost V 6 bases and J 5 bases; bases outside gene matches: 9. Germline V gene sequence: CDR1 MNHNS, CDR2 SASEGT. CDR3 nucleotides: TGTGCCAGCAGGAGGACTAGCGGGAGATTGAAGGAGACCCAGTACTTC. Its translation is CASRRTSGRLKETQYF.

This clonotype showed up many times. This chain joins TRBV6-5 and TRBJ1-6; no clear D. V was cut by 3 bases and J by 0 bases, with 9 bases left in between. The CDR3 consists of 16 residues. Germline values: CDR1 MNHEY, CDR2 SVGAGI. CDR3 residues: CASSYLPGSYNSPLHF. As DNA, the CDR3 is TGTGCCAGCAGTTATCTTCCAGGCTCCTATAATTCACCCCTCCACTTT.

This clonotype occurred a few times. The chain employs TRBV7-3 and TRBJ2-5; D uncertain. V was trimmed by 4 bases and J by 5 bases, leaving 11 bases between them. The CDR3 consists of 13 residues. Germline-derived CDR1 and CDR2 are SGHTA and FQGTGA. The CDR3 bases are TGTGCCAGCAGCTCCTACGTGACGGAGACCCAGTACTTC. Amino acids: CASSSYVTETQYF.

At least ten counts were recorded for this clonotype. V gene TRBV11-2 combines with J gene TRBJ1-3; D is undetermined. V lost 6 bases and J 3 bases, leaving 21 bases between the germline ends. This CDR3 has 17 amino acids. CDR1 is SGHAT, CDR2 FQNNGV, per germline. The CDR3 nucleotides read TGTGCCAGCAGTAAAAGGGTGTATCCAGGCCTTGGAAACACCATATATTTT. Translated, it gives CASSKRVYPGLGNTIYF. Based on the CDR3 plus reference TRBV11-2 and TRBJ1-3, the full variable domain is EAGVAQSPRYKIIEKRQSVAFWCNPISGHATLYWYQQILGQGPKLLIQFQNNGVVDDSQLPKDRFSAERLKGVDSTLKIQPAKLEDSAVYLCASSKRVYPGLGNTIYFGEGSWLTVV.

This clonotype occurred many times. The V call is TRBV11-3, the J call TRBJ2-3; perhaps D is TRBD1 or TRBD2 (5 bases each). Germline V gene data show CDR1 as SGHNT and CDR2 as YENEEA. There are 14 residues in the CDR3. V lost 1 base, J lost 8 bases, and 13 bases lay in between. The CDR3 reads CASSLAGALGTQYF. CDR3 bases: TGTGCCAGCAGCTTAGCCGGGGCTCTGGGTACGCAGTATTTT.

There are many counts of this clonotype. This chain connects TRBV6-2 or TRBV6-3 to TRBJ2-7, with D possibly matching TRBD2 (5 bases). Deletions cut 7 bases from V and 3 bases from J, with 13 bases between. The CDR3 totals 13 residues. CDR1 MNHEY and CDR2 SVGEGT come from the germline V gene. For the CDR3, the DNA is TGTGCCAGCACACCGATCGGGGACTACGAGCAGTACTTC. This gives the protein CASTPIGDYEQYF.

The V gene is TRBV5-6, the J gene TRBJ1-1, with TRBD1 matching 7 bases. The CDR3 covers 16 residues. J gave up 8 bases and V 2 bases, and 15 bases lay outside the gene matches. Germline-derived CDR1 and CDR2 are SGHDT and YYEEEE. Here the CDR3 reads CASSFVDRAPSTEAFF. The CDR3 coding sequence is TGTGCCAGCAGCTTCGTCGACAGGGCTCCATCAACCGAAGCTTTCTTT.

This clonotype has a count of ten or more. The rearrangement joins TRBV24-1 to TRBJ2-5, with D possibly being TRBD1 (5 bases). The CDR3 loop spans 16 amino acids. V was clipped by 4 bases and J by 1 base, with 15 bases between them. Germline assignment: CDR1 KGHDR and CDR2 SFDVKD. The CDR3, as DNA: TGTGCCACCAGTGACCGCCGACAGATGGCCCAAGAGACCCAGTACTTC. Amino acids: CATSDRRQMAQETQYF.

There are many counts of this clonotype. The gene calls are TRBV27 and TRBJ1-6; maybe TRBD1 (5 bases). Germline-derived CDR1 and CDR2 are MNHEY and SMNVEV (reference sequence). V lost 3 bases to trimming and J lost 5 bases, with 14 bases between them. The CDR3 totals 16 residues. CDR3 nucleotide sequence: TGTGCCAGCAGTTTTGAGGGGAGAAACCATAATTCACCCCTCCACTTT. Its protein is CASSFEGRNHNSPLHF.